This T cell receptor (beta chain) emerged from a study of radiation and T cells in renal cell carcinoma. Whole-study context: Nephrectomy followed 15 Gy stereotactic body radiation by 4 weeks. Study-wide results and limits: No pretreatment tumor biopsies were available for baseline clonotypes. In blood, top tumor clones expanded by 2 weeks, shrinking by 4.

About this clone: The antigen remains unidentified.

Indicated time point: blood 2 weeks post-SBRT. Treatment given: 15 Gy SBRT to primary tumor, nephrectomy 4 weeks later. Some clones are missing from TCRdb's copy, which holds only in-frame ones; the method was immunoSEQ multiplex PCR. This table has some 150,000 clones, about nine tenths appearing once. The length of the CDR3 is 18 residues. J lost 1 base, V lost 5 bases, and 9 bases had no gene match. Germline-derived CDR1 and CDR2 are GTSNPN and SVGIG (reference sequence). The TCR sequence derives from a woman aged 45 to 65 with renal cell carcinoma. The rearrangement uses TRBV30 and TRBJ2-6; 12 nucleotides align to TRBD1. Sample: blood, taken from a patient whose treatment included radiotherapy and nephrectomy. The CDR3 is CAWAGQGAVGSGANVLTF. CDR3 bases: TGTGCCTGGGCGGGACAGGGGGCGGTCGGATCTGGGGCCAACGTCCTGACTTTC.